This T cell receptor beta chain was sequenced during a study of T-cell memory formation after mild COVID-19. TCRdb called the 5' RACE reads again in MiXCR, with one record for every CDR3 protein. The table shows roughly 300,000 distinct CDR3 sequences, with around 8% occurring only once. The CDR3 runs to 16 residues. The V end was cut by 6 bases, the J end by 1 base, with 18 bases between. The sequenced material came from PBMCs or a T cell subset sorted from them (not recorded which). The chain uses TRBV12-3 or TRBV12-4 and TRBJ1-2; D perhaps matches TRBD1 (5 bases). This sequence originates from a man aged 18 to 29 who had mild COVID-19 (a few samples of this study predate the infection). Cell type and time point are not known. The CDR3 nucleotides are TGTGCCAGCAGCCCCTCCTTGGGACTGATTAACTATGGCTACACCTTC. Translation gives CASSPSLGLINYGYTF.